This section outlines one TCR beta chain sequence together with its context. The antigen is unknown. Assay used: immunoSEQ multiplex PCR; TCRdb lists only in-frame clones, some missing. The sample has about 86,000 clones, roughly 89% seen once. This entry comes from a study of OX40 agonist ivuxolimab in advanced cancers. Study results and caveats: It was not determined which antigens were specifically recognized by the peripheral T cells that had undergone clonal expansion.

The sequences come from CD4+ or CD8+ T cells sorted from blood, collected in a trial of the OX40 agonist ivuxolimab. This sequence originates from an adult with an advanced solid tumor such as melanoma, head and neck, liver or kidney cancer.

CDR3 loop: CASSTVSGNTGELFF. The CDR3 region has the DNA TGTGCCAGCTCTACCGTTAGCGGCAACACCGGGGAGCTGTTTTTT. The chain carries TRBV28 and TRBJ2-2; TRBD2 might be the D (6 bases). This CDR3 is 15 amino acids long. The V end was cut by 8 bases, the J end by 2 bases, with 15 bases between. Germline assignment: CDR1 MDHEN and CDR2 SYDVKM.